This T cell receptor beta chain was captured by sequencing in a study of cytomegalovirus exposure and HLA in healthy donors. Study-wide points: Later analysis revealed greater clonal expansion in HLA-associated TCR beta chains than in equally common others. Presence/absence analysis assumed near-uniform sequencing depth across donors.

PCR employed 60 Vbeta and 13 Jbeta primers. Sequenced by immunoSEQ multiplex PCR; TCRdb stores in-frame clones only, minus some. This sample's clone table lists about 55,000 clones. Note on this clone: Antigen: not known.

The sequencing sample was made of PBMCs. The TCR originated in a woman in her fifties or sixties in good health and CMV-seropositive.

CDR3 amino acids: CASSVEGTRPEAFF. As DNA, the CDR3 is TGTGCCAGCAGCGTAGAGGGGACTCGCCCTGAAGCTTTCTTT. V and J are TRBV9 and TRBJ1-1, with D possibly TRBD1 on 5 matching bases. This CDR3 is built from 14 residues. Germline CDR1 reads SGDLS; CDR2 reads YYNGEE. Trimming pared 0 bases from V and 6 bases from J, leaving 12 bases between. Based on the CDR3 plus reference TRBV9 and TRBJ1-1, the full variable domain is DSGVTQTPKHLITATGQRVTLRCSPRSGDLSVYWYQQSLDQGLQFLIQYYNGEERAKGNILERFSAQQFPDLHSELNLSSLELGDSALYFCASSVEGTRPEAFFGQGTRLTVV.